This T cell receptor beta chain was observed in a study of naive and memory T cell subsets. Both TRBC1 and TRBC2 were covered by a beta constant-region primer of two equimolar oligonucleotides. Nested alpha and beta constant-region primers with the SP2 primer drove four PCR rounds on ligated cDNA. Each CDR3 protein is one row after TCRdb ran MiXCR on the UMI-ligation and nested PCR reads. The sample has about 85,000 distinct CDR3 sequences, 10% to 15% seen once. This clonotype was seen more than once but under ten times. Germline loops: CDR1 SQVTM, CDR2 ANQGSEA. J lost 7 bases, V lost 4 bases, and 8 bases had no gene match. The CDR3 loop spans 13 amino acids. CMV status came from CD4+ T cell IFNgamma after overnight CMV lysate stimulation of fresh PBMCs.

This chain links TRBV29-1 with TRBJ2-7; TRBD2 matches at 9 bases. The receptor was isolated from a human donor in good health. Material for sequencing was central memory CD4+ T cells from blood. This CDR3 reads CSVGGGRAREQYF. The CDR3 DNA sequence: TGCAGCGTTGGTGGCGGGAGGGCCAGAGAGCAGTACTTC.